Shown below are 17 T cell receptor beta chains from a single sample sequenced in a study of blood T cell repertoires in COVID-19. TCRdb's copy holds only in-frame clones and misses some; the assay was immunoSEQ multiplex PCR. The repertoire holds roughly 64,000 clones, with roughly 82% as singletons. Sequencing was performed on peripheral blood. All receptors derive from a human donor in a cohort sampled during active COVID-19.

This clone has more than one count but fewer than ten. This rearrangement joins TRBV3-1 (or the pseudogene TRBV3-2) to TRBJ1-1; D is possibly TRBD1 (6 bases). There are 12 residues in the CDR3. CDR1 is LGHDT, CDR2 YNNKEL, per germline (reference sequence). Trimming removed 4 bases from V and 7 bases from J, with 10 bases in between. CDR3 nucleotide sequence: TGTGCCAGCAGCCTCAAACAGGGTGAAGCTTTCTTT. It encodes CASSLKQGEAFF.

This chain links TRBV2 with TRBJ1-1; no clear D gene. Trimming shortened V by 7 bases and J by 0 bases, and 12 bases separated the two germline ends. The CDR3 sequence is 14 residues long. The germline CDR1 and CDR2 sequences are SNHLY and FYNNEI. The CDR3 loop is CASTSRSMNTEAFF. CDR3 coding DNA: TGTGCCAGCACCAGCAGGTCCATGAACACTGAAGCTTTCTTT.

This chain links TRBV6-5 with TRBJ1-5; D unresolved. CDR1 MNHEY and CDR2 SVGAGI come from the germline V gene. The CDR3 runs 14 residues. V was clipped by 0 bases and J by 2 bases, with 5 bases between them. Here the CDR3 DNA reads TGTGCCAGCAGTTACTCGGCAGGCAATCAGCCCCAGCATTTT. This encodes CASSYSAGNQPQHF.

By frequency in the sample, this clone is large. The sample contains more than one DNA sequence encoding this CDR3. V is TRBV15 and J is TRBJ2-3, with D possibly TRBD1 on 7 matching bases. V was trimmed by 5 bases and J by 0 bases, leaving 12 bases between them. Germline-derived CDR1 and CDR2 are LNHNV and YYDKDF (reference sequence). CDR3 length: 15 amino acids. The chain's CDR3 is CATSLAGGSTDTQYF. CDR3 DNA sequence: TGTGCCACCAGCCTAGCAGGGGGGAGCACAGATACGCAGTATTTT.

CDR3 amino acids: CASSLGLENEKLFF. The CDR3 DNA is TGCGCCAGCAGCTTGGGATTAGAGAATGAAAAACTGTTTTTT. V is TRBV5-1 and J is TRBJ1-4; no clear D gene. The length of the CDR3 is 14 residues. Germline V gene sequence: CDR1 SGHRS, CDR2 YFSETQ. The V end lost 0 bases, the J end lost 5 bases, and 8 bases lay between the germline ends.

The rearrangement uses TRBV7-9 and TRBJ1-1; no firm D call. Germline CDR1 is SEHNR and CDR2 is FQNEAQ (reference sequence). V lost 5 bases to trimming and J lost 1 base, with 8 bases between them. The CDR3 consists of 13 residues. The DNA of the CDR3 is TGTGCCAGCAGCGAGGGAGCGAACACTGAAGCTTTCTTT. It translates to CASSEGANTEAFF.

This chain connects TRBV9 to TRBJ2-2; possible D gene TRBD1, 6 bases. This CDR3 region has 17 residues. Trimming removed 4 bases from V and 6 bases from J, with 22 bases in between. Germline values: CDR1 SGDLS, CDR2 YYNGEE. The CDR3 region is CASSQAMGAPLPGELFF. The CDR3 DNA is TGTGCCAGCAGCCAGGCAATGGGGGCCCCTCTCCCCGGGGAGCTGTTTTTT.

As concerns this clone: Different DNA sequences within this sample yield the same CDR3. The rearrangement uses TRBV5-1 and TRBJ2-3, with 12 bases aligning to TRBD2. In germline, CDR1 is SGHRS, CDR2 YFSETQ. CDR3 size: 16 residues. V was clipped by 0 bases and J by 3 bases; unmatched bases: 2. This CDR3 reads CASSLASGGATDTQYF. The CDR3 region has the DNA TGCGCCAGCAGCTTGGCTAGCGGGGGGGCGACAGATACGCAGTATTTT.

V usage is TRBV7-6 and J usage is TRBJ1-1, with unresolved D. The V and J ends lost 5 bases and 4 bases respectively, with 11 bases between them. The CDR3 runs to 13 residues. The germline CDR1 and CDR2 sequences are SGHVS and FNYEAQ. This CDR3 is CASSLKEGTEAFF. As DNA, the CDR3 is TGTGCCAGCAGCCTTAAAGAGGGCACTGAAGCTTTCTTT.

The chain is built from TRBV24-1 and TRBJ1-3; 11 positions match TRBD1. Trimming took 10 bases from V and 1 from J; bases not matched to a gene: 8. Germline V lookup: CDR1 KGHDR, CDR2 SFDVKD. The CDR3 length is 16 residues. CDR3 sequence reads: CATEAGTGGSGNTIYF. The DNA for the CDR3 is TGTGCCACAGAAGCCGGGACAGGGGGATCTGGAAACACCATATATTTT.

This clone was seen only once. J is TRBJ1-5 and V is TRBV19, with D maybe TRBD1 (6 bases). V lost 3 bases, J lost 5 bases, and 11 bases lay in between. Germline CDR1 is LNHDA and CDR2 is SQIVND (reference sequence). The CDR3 totals 14 residues. The CDR3 nucleotides are TGTGCCAGTAGTATGGTGGGGGCTTATCAGCCCCAGCATTTT. This gives the protein CASSMVGAYQPQHF.

This clone was detected a few times. V usage is TRBV6-5 and J usage is TRBJ2-7, with 12 bases identical to TRBD1. CDR1 and CDR2 (germline): MNHEY, SVGAGI. After removal of 6 bases from V and 4 bases from J, the junction contained 4 bases not matched to a gene. This CDR3 contains 14 residues. In nucleotides, the CDR3 is TGTGCCAGCAGGCCGGGACAGGGGGCTTACGAGCAGTACTTC. It encodes CASRPGQGAYEQYF.

V and J are TRBV29-1 and TRBJ1-2; the D gene is possibly TRBD1 (6 bases). There are 12 residues in the CDR3. Germline V gene data show CDR1 as SQVTM and CDR2 as ANQGSEA. The V end was cut by 5 bases, the J end by 4 bases, with 11 bases between. The CDR3 DNA is TGCAGCGTTAGAATACAGGGCTATGGCTACACCTTC. Translated: CSVRIQGYGYTF.

This chain links TRBV7-2 with TRBJ2-3, with 9 positions matching TRBD2. The CDR3 is made up of 16 amino acids. CDR1 and CDR2 from the germline V gene are SGHTA and FQGNSA. Losses at the gene ends were 5 bases for V and 5 bases for J; bases not matched to a gene: 11. The CDR3 coding sequence is TGTGCCAGCAGCCCGAGACAGCTAGCGGGGCTAGATACGCAGTATTTT. Amino acid sequence: CASSPRQLAGLDTQYF. The complete variable domain, with remaining parts taken from reference TRBV7-2 and TRBJ2-3, reads GAGVSQSPSNKVTEKGKDVELRCDPISGHTALYWYRQSLGQGLEFLIYFQGNSAPDKSGLPSDRFSAERTGGSVSTLTIQRTQQEDSAVYLCASSPRQLAGLDTQYFGPGTRLTVL.

The chain joins TRBV21-1 to TRBJ1-1. TRBV21-1 is a listed pseudogene. The CDR3 is 14 amino acids. The DNA for the CDR3 is TGTGCCAGTTCCCTCGAGGCAGAGAACACTGAAGCTTTCTTT. Translation: CASSLEAENTEAFF.

This clone was observed a few times. This chain links TRBV19 with TRBJ2-3, with 7 bases identical to TRBD2. Looked up from germline, CDR1 is LNHDA and CDR2 is SQIVND (reference sequence). The trim removed 4 bases at V and 6 bases at J, leaving 13 bases unmatched. The CDR3 totals 16 residues. For the CDR3, the DNA is TGTGCCAGTAGTAGGGGATCCGGGACTACTGTGGATACGCAGTATTTT. Translated, it gives CASSRGSGTTVDTQYF.

This rearrangement joins TRBV6-5 to TRBJ1-1, with D tentatively TRBD1 (5 bases). This CDR3 has 12 residues. Germline values: CDR1 MNHEY, CDR2 SVGAGI. V gave up 11 bases and J gave up 5 bases, with 15 bases separating them. Here the CDR3 reads CASRQGWTEAFF. The CDR3 nucleotides are TGTGCCTCTAGGCAGGGCTGGACTGAAGCTTTCTTT.